This TCR beta chain was found in a study of cytomegalovirus exposure and HLA in healthy donors. The V and J ends lost 1 base and 5 bases, in that order; junction bases with no gene match: 6. Germline V gives CDR1 SGHRS, CDR2 YFSETQ. CDR3 length: 15 amino acids. PCR used 60 Vbeta primers and 13 Jbeta primers. Assay used: immunoSEQ multiplex PCR; TCRdb lists only in-frame clones, some missing. The sample yields around 100,000 clones, approximately 80% seen once. Sequencing used PBMCs. V and J are TRBV5-1 and TRBJ2-5; 9 bases are shared with TRBD1. This TCR derives from a woman in her forties in good health and CMV-seropositive. CDR3 coding DNA: TGCGCCAGCAGCTTGAGGACAGGGGAGTCGGAGACCCAGTACTTC. It is translated as CASSLRTGESETQYF.